This T cell receptor beta chain derives from a study of blood T cell repertoires in COVID-19. In the study overall: Samples representing acute and convalescent COVID-19 were sourced from the United States, Italy and Spain. Sources were T cells, B-cell-depleted T cells, or PBMCs; the material itself was cDNA or gDNA.

Germline CDR1 and CDR2: MDHEN and SYDVKM. The CDR3 extends over 13 amino acids. With 4 bases removed from V and 4 bases from J, the gap between germline ends came to 10 bases. The repertoire was sequenced with immunoSEQ multiplex PCR; TCRdb's copy has only in-frame clones and lacks some. The table has 200,000 to 250,000 clones, over 60% seen once. The material sequenced was peripheral blood. The clonotype comes from a woman in her seventies with acute or convalescent COVID-19. J is TRBJ2-5 and V is TRBV28; D is uncertain. DNA for the CDR3: TGTGCCAGCAGTTATATGGTGCGAGAGACCCAGTACTTC. Its translation: CASSYMVRETQYF.